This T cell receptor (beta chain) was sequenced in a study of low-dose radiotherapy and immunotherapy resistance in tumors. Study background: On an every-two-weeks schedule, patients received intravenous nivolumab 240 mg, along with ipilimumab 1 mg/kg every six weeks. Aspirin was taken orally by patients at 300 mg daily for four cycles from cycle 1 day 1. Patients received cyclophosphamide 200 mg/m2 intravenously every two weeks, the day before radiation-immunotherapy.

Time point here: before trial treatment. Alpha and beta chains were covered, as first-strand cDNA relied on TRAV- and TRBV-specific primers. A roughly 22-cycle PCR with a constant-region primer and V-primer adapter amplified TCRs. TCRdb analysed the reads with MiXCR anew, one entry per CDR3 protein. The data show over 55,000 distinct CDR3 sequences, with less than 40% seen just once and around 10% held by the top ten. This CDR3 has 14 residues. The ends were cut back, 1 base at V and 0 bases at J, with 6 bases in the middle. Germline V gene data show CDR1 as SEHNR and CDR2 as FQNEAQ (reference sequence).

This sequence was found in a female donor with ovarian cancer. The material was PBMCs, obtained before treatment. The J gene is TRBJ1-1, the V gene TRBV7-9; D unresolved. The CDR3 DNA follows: TGTGCCAGCAGCTTAGATCACATGAACACTGAAGCTTTCTTT. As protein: CASSLDHMNTEAFF.